The clone carrying this T cell receptor beta chain was counted ten times or more. Its target is not known. This sample is drawn from a study of T-cell memory formation after mild COVID-19. Across the study: Each donor largely had its own TCR clusters. General study results and limits: Clones contracting day 15 to 85 were balanced CD4/CD8; later expanders leaned CD4+. CM and EM subsets held most contracting CD4+ clones; EMRA held CD8+ ones.

The V end was cut by 3 bases, the J end by 3 bases, with 18 bases between. Germline V gives CDR1 SGHVS, CDR2 FQNEAQ. The CDR3 is 17 residues long. TCRdb reprocessed the 5' RACE reads via MiXCR and lists one record per CDR3 protein. The profile covers hundreds of thousands of distinct CDR3 sequences, with roughly 13% appearing a single time and about 20% taken by the ten largest. The sequence came from a man between 18 and 29 years old who had mild COVID-19 (a few samples of this study predate the infection). Cell type and time point are not known. The J gene is TRBJ2-1, the V gene TRBV7-8; D may be TRBD1 (7 bases). Sequencing used PBMCs or a T cell subset sorted from them (not recorded which). For the CDR3, the DNA is TGTGCCAGCAGCTTCACTACGACAGGGAGGATCTACAATGAGCAGTTCTTC. It yields the protein CASSFTTTGRIYNEQFF.